The clone carrying this T cell receptor (beta chain) occurred many times. The data were taken from a study of T cells in Graves' hyperthyroidism and ophthalmopathy. V lost 4 bases to trimming and J lost 5 bases; unmatched junction nucleotides: 1. CDR1 SGHAT and CDR2 FQNNGV come from the germline V gene. The CDR3 runs 15 residues. Amplification yielded TCR beta CDR3 regions, with RNA transcripts as the source. When the TCR CDR3 underwent first-round RT-PCR, the HTBI primer set was used. TCRdb re-derived calls from the multiplex PCR reads in MiXCR, one entry per CDR3 protein. The sample lists under 400,000 distinct CDR3 sequences, 15% to 19% occurring once. The patients, who ranged from 18 to 65 in age, presented with newly diagnosed hyperthyroidism lasting under 2 months. Researchers barred patients who had uncontrolled infection, other autoimmune disease, pregnancy or lactation. Preceding any ophthalmopathy symptoms, the blood sample dates from first hyperthyroidism diagnosis.

The chain is built from TRBV11-2 and TRBJ2-3; 15 nucleotides line up with TRBD2. The clonotype was recovered from a woman in her late teens or twenties with Graves' hyperthyroidism that later progressed to Graves' ophthalmopathy. Specimen: blood. CDR3 loop: CASSWGLAGGDTQYF. As DNA, the CDR3 is TGTGCCAGCAGCTGGGGACTAGCGGGAGGAGATACGCAGTATTTT.